This T cell receptor beta chain was captured by sequencing in a study of vaccination and CD4 T cells after COVID-19. Overall study: A median of roughly 97 days (range 35 to 161) separated diagnosis from post-COVID sampling. The peptides that stimulated the cells were overlapping spike peptides from SARS-CoV-2, HCoV-NL63, HCoV-OC43 and HCoV-229E. Some control cultures received a CEFX pool, which served as the positive control. Others received an HIV-1 Nef pool or no peptide.

As to treatment: approximately nine-day PBMC culture with coronavirus spike peptide pools or control peptides (ViraFEST assay). ViraFEST sequenced TCRs after peptide-pool expansion of antigen-specific T cells. V lost 5 bases to trimming and J lost 4 bases; unmatched junction nucleotides: 7. Germline assignment: CDR1 MNHNS and CDR2 SASEGT. There are 15 residues in the CDR3. This clonotype was seen more than once but under ten times. Its matching antigen is unknown. Sequence data for DNA of cultured CD4+ T cells were generated by the Oncomine TCR Beta short-read assay. One entry per CDR3 protein results from TCRdb running MiXCR on the PCR reads. The sample holds approximately 14,000 distinct CDR3 sequences; over 45% are singletons and the top ten take roughly 4.4%.

This material consisted of CD4+ T cells from blood, cultured in vitro, taken before SARS-CoV-2 vaccination. The gene calls are TRBV6-1 and TRBJ2-3, with 9 bases identical to TRBD2. The sequence was obtained from a human donor who had recovered from COVID-19. The DNA for the CDR3 is TGTGCCAGCAGTCCCTGGCGGGGGGGCGCAGATACGCAGTATTTT. Translating it yields CASSPWRGGADTQYF.